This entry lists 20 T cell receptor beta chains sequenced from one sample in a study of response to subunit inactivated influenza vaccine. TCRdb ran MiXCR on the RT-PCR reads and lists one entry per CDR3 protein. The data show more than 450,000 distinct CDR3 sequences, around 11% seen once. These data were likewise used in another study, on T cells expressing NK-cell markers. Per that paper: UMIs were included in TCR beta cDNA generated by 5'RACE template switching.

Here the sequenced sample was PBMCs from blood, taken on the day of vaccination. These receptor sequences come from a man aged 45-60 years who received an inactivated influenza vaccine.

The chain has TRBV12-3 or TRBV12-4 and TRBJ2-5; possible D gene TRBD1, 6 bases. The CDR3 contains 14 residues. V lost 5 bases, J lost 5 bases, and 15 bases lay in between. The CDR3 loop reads CASSDRGGSETQYF. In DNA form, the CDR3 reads TGTGCCAGCAGTGACCGAGGGGGTAGTGAGACCCAGTACTTC.

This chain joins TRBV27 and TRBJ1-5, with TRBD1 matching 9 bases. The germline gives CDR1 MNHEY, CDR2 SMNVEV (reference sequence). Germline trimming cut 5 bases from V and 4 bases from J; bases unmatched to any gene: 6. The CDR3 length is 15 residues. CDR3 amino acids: CASSQGQGRNQPQHF. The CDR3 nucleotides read TGTGCCAGCAGTCAGGGACAGGGCAGGAATCAGCCCCAGCATTTT.

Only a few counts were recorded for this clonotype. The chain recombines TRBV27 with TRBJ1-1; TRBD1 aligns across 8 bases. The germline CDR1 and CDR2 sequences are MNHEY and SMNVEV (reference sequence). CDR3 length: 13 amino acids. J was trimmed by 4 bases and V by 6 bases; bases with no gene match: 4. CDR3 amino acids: CASRKQGVTEAFF. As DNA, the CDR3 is TGTGCCAGCAGGAAACAGGGGGTCACTGAAGCTTTCTTT.

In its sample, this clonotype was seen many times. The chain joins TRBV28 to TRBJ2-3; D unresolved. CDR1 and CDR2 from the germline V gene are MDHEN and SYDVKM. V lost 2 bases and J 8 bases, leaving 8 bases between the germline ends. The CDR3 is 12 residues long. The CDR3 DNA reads TGTGCCAGCAGTTTAGTGCGCGGTACGCAGTATTTT. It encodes CASSLVRGTQYF. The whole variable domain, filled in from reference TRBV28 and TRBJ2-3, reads DVKVTQSSRYLVKRTGEKVFLECVQDMDHENMFWYRQDPGLGLRLIYFSYDVKMKEKGDIPEGYSVSREKKERFSLILESASTNQTSMYLCASSLVRGTQYFGPGTRLTVL.

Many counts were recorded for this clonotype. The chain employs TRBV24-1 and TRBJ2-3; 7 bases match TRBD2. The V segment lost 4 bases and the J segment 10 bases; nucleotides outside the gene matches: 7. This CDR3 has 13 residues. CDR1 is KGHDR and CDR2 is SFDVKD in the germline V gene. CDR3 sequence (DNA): TGTGCCACCAGTGACCGAAGCGGGATATCGCAGTATTTT. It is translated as CATSDRSGISQYF.

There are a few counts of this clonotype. The CDR3 reads CRGTSGSNSDTQYF. The DNA for the CDR3 is TGCAGAGGGACTAGCGGGAGTAACTCAGATACGCAGTATTTT. The V gene is TRBV20-1, the J gene TRBJ2-3; TRBD2 matches 14 bases. The CDR3 sequence is 14 residues long. In germline, CDR1 is DFQATT, CDR2 SNEGSKA (reference sequence).

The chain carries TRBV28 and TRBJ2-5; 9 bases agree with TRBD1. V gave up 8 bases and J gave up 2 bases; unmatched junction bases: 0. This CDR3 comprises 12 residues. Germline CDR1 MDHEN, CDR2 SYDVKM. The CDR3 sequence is CASGQGQETQYF. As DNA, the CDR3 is TGTGCCAGCGGACAGGGGCAAGAGACCCAGTACTTC.

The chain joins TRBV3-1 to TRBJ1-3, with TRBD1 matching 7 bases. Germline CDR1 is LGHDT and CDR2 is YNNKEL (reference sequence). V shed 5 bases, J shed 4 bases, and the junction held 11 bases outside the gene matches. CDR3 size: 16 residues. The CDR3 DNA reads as TGTGCCAGCAGCACGGGACAGCCCTTTGACGGAAACACCATATATTTT. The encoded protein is CASSTGQPFDGNTIYF.

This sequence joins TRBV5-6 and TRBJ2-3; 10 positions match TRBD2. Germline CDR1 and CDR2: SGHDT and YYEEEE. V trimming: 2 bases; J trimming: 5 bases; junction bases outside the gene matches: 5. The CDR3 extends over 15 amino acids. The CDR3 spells CASSLLAGTGDTQYF. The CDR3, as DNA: TGTGCCAGCAGCTTACTAGCGGGAACAGGAGATACGCAGTATTTT.

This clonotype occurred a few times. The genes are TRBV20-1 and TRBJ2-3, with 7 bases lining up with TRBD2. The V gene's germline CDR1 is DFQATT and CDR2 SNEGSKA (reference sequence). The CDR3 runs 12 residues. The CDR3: CGGSGTTDTQYF. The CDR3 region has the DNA TGCGGGGGGAGCGGGACCACAGATACGCAGTATTTT.

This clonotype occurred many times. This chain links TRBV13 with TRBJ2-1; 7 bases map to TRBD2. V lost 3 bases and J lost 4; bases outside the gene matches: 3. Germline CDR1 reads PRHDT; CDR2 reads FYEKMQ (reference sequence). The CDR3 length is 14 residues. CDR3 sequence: CASSFRLAYNEQFF. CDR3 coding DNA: TGTGCCAGCAGCTTTCGACTAGCTTACAATGAGCAGTTCTTC.

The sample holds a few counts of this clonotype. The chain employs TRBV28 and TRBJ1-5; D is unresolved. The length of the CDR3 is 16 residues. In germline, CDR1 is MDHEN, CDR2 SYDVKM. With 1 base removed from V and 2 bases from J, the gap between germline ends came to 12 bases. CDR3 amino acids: CASSLSGDDGNQPQHF. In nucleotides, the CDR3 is TGTGCCAGCAGTTTATCCGGGGATGATGGCAATCAGCCCCAGCATTTT.

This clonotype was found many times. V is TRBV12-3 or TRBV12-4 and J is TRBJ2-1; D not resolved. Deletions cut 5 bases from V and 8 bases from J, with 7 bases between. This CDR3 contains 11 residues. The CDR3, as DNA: TGTGCCAGCAGTACCACATATGAGCAGTTCTTC. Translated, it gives CASSTTYEQFF.

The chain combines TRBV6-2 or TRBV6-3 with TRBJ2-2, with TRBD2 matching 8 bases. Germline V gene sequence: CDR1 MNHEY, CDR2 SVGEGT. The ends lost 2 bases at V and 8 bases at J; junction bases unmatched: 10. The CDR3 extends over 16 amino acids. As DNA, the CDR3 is TGTGCCAGCAGTTACGTCAGGACTAGCCCGGCGGGGGAGCTGTTTTTT. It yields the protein CASSYVRTSPAGELFF.

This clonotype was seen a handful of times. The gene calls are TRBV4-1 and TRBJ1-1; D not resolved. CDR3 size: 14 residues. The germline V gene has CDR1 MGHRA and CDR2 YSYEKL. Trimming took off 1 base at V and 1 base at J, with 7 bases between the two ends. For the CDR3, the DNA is TGCGCCAGCAGCCAAGTCCTCGCGAACACTGAAGCTTTCTTT. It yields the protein CASSQVLANTEAFF.

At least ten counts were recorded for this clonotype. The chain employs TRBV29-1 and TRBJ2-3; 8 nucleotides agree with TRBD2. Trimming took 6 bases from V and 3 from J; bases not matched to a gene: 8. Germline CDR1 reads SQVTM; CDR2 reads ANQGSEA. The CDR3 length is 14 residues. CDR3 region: CSVIRTSTTDTQYF. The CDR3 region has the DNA TGCAGCGTGATCCGGACTAGCACTACAGATACGCAGTATTTT.

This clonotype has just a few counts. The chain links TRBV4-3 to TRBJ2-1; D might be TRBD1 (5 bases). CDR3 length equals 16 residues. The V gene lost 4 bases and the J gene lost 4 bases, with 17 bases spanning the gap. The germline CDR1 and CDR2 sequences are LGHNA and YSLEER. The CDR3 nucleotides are TGCGCCAGCAGCCCTACCGGCTATGACAGTTACAATGAGCAGTTCTTC. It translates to CASSPTGYDSYNEQFF.

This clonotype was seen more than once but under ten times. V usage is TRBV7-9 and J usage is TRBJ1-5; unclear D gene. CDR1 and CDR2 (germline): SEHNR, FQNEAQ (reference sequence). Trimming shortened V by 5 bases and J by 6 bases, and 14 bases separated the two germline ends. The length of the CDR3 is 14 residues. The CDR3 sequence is CASSPQDGSQPQHF. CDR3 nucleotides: TGTGCCAGCAGCCCCCAAGACGGTTCTCAGCCCCAGCATTTT.

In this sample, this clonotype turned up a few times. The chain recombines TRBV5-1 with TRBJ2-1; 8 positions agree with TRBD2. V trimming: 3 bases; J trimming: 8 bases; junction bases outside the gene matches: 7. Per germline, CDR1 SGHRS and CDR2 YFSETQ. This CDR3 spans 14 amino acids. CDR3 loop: CASSSGGAFDEQFF. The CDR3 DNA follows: TGCGCCAGCAGCTCCGGGGGGGCCTTCGATGAGCAGTTCTTC.

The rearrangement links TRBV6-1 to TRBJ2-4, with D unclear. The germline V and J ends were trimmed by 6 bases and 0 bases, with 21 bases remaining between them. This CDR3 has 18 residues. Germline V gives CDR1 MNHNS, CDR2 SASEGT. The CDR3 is CASSHPSIGGLAKNIQYF. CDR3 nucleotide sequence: TGTGCCAGCAGCCATCCCTCTATCGGCGGCTTAGCCAAAAACATTCAGTACTTC.